Listed below are T cell receptor beta chains from one sample, sequenced in a study of vaccination and CD4 T cells after COVID-19. Each CDR3 protein gets one entry after TCRdb re-called the PCR reads with MiXCR. The sample carries about 18,000 distinct CDR3 sequences, 62% recorded once. Source: CD4+ T cells from blood, taken before SARS-CoV-2 vaccination. These receptors originate from a human donor who had recovered from COVID-19. Each CDR3 is given with its conserved first and last residue. The D gene is left open where the match is weak. Expanded clones are given a class, and other clones once, few, many or no size at all.

abundance | d_gene | j_gene | v_gene | CDR3aa | CDR3nt
few | - | TRBJ2-2 | TRBV20-1 | CSARRGQNTGELFF | TGCAGTGCTAGACGCGGGCAGAACACCGGGGAGCTGTTTTTT
- | TRBD2 | TRBJ2-7 | TRBV20-1 | CSARGQAGGSSYEQYF | TGCAGTGCTAGAGGACAAGCGGGGGGGAGCTCCTACGAGCAGTACTTC
- | TRBD1 | TRBJ1-3 | TRBV7-6 | CASSLRLQGLSGNTIYF | TGTGCCAGCAGCTTACGGTTACAGGGGCTCTCTGGAAACACCATATATTTT
- | - | TRBJ1-2 | TRBV6-1 | CASSEGGGCGYTF | TGTGCCAGCAGTGAAGGGGGCGGCTGTGGCTACACCTTC
medium-sized | - | TRBJ2-7 | TRBV6-5 | CASSYASSYGQYF | TGTGCCAGCAGTTACGCTTCTAGCTATGGGCAGTACTTC
- | TRBD1 | TRBJ2-5 | TRBV6-5 | CASSYSRTGLQETQYF | TGTGCCAGCAGTTACTCAAGGACAGGGCTACAAGAGACCCAGTACTTC
- | - | TRBJ2-3 | TRBV7-9 | CASSWSQSTDTQYF | TGTGCCAGCAGCTGGTCCCAGAGCACAGATACGCAGTATTTT
- | - | TRBJ1-5 | TRBV27 | CASSLKGGFEYQPQHF | TGTGCCAGCAGCCTAAAAGGGGGTTTCGAGTATCAGCCCCAGCATTTT
- | - | TRBJ1-5 | TRBV28 | CASQVGNQPQHF | TGTGCCTCCCAGGTTGGCAATCAGCCCCAGCATTTT
- | TRBD1 | TRBJ2-5 | TRBV7-8 | CASGGTGETQYF | TGTGCCAGCGGGGGGACAGGGGAGACCCAGTACTTC
- | TRBD1 | TRBJ1-5 | TRBV28 | CASSPGGTVNSNQPQHF | TGTGCCAGCAGTCCAGGCGGGACAGTAAATAGCAATCAGCCCCAGCATTTT
- | TRBD2 | TRBJ2-5 | TRBV29-1 | CSVAAGLARETQYF | TGCAGCGTCGCCGCGGGACTAGCGAGGGAGACCCAGTACTTC
- | - | TRBJ2-5 | TRBV6-1 | CASSDRGETQYF | TGTGCCAGCAGTGATCGCGGGGAGACCCAGTACTTC
- | - | TRBJ2-1 | TRBV19 | CASSIGGSGFEQFF | TGTGCCAGTAGTATCGGTGGGTCGGGGTTTGAGCAGTTCTTC
few | - | TRBJ2-1 | TRBV11-1 | CASSFGRSSYNEQFF | TGTGCCAGCAGCTTCGGCAGGAGCTCCTACAATGAGCAGTTCTTC
few | TRBD2 | TRBJ2-7 | TRBV6-2/TRBV6-3 | CASSEAGGSYEQYF | TGTGCCAGCAGTGAGGCGGGAGGCTCCTACGAGCAGTACTTC
- | TRBD1 | TRBJ1-5 | TRBV20-1 | CSAFRTGENSNQPQHF | TGCAGTGCTTTCAGGACAGGCGAAAATAGCAATCAGCCCCAGCATTTT
- | - | TRBJ1-1 | TRBV6-1 | CASSAEGLSTEAFF | TGTGCCAGCAGTGCAGAGGGTCTGAGCACTGAAGCTTTCTTT
- | - | TRBJ1-5 | TRBV7-9 | CASSSSLNQPQHF | TGTGCCAGCAGCTCTTCCCTTAATCAGCCCCAGCATTTT
once | - | TRBJ2-5 | TRBV19 | CASSTGTASETQYF | TGTGCCAGTAGTACCGGGACCGCGAGCGAGACCCAGTACTTC
- | - | TRBJ2-7 | TRBV7-9 | CASSLGGVAYEQYF | TGTGCCAGCAGCTTAGGGGGGGTAGCGTACGAGCAGTACTTC
- | - | TRBJ1-1 | TRBV6-1 | CASSSRSTAFF | TGTGCCAGCAGCTCCCGATCGACGGCTTTCTTT